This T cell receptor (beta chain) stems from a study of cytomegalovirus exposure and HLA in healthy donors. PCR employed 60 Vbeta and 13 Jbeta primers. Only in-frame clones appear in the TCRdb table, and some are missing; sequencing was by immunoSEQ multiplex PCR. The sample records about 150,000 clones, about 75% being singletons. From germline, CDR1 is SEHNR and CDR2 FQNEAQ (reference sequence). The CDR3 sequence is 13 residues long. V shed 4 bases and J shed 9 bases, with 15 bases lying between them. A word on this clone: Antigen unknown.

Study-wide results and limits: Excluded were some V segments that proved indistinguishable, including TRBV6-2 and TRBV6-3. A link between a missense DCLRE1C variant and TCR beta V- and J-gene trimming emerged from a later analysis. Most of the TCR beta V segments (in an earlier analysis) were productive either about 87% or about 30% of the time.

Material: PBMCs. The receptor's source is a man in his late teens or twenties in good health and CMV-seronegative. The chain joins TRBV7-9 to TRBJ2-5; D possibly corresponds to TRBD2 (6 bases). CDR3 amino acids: CASSWRGAEAQYF. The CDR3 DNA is TGTGCCAGCAGCTGGAGGGGAGCCGAGGCCCAGTACTTC.